This T cell receptor (beta chain) was found in a study of graft-versus-host responses after intestinal transplantation. Study-wide background: Anti-thymocyte globulin served as induction for all recipients, who then took tacrolimus and steroids for about 3 years.

For this clone: The target antigen is unknown.

The V gene lost 6 bases and the J gene lost 3 bases, with 8 bases spanning the gap. Germline CDR1 and CDR2: DFQATT and SNEGSKA (reference sequence). The CDR3 is made up of 11 amino acids. Study-level points and caveats: GvH clones turned up in recipient marrow; some had shown up first in ileum or blood.

TCRdb's table, derived via immunoSEQ multiplex PCR, lists solely in-frame clones and lacks some. This repertoire shows nearly 100,000 clones, more than 80% found once; its top ten account for roughly a sixth. The rearrangement links TRBV20-1 to TRBJ1-2; D ambiguous. The material sequenced was PBMCs, taken around 450 days after intestinal transplant. The origin of this receptor is a human patient who received an intestinal transplant, so some T cells may come from the graft donor. CDR3 DNA: TGCAGTGCGCGGACGGACTATGGCTACACCTTC. The encoded protein is CSARTDYGYTF.